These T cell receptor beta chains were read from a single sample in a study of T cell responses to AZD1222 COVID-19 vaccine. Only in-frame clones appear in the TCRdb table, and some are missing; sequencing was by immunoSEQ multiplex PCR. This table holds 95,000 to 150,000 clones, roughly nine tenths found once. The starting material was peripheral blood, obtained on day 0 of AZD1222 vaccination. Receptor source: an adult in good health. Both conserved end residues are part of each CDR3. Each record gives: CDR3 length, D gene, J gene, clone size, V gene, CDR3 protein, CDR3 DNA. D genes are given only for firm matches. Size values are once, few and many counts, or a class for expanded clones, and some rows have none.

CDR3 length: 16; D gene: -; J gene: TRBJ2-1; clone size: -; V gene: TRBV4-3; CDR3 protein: CASSQDRLVGLWEQFF; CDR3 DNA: TGCGCCAGCAGCCAAGATCGCCTAGTAGGTTTGTGGGAGCAGTTCTTC
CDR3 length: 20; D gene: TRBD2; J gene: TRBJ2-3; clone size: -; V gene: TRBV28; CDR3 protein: CASSFSPRTSGGPSTDTQYF; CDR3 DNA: TGTGCCAGCAGTTTCTCCCCTCGGACTAGCGGGGGGCCTAGCACAGATACGCAGTATTTT
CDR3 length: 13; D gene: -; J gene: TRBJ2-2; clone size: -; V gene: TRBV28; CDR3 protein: CASRYSNTGELFF; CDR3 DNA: TGTGCCAGCAGATATTCGAACACCGGGGAGCTGTTTTTT
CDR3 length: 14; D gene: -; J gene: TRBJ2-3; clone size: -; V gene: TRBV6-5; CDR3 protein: CASRKRTSTDTQYF; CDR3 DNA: TGTGCCAGCAGGAAGCGGACTAGCACAGATACGCAGTATTTT
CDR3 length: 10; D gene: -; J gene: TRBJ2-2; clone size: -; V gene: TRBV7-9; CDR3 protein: CGSQPGELFF; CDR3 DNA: TGTGGCAGCCAACCCGGGGAGCTGTTTTTT
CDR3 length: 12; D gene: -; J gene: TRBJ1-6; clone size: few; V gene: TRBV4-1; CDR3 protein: CASSLPYSPLHF; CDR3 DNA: TGCGCCAGCAGCCTCCCTTATTCACCCCTCCACTTT
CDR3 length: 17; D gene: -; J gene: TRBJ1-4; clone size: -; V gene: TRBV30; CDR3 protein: CAWSVLGGLATNEKLFF; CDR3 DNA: TGTGCCTGGAGTGTACTGGGGGGGCTTGCAACTAATGAAAAACTGTTTTTT
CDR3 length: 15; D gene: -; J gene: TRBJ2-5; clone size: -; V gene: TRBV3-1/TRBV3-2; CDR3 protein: CASSQDPTLQETQYF; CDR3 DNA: TGTGCCAGCAGCCAAGATCCAACCCTCCAAGAGACCCAGTACTTC
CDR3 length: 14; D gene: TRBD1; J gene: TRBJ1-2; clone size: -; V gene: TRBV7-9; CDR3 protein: CASSLTTTGVGYTF; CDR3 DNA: TGTGCCAGCAGCTTAACGACCACAGGGGTGGGCTACACCTTC
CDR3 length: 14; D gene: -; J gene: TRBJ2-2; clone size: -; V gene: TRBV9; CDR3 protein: CASSGHSNTGELFF; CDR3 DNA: TGTGCCAGCAGCGGCCACTCGAACACCGGGGAGCTGTTTTTT
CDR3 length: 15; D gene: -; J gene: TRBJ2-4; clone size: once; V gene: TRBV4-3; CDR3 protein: CASSQEVGHGNIQYF; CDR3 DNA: TGCGCCAGCAGCCAAGAAGTGGGGCATGGAAACATTCAGTACTTC
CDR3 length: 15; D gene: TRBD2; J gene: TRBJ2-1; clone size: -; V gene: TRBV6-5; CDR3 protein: CASSSGLGPYNEQFF; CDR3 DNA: TGTGCCAGCAGCTCCGGACTAGGGCCCTACAATGAGCAGTTCTTC
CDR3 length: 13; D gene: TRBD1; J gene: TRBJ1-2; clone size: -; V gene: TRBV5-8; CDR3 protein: CASSPGQGLGYTF; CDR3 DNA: TGTGCCAGCAGCCCCGGACAGGGGCTTGGCTACACCTTC
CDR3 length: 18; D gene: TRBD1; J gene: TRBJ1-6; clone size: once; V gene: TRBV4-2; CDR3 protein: CASSRINPGTGDDSPLHF; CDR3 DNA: TGTGCCAGCAGCCGCATCAACCCCGGGACAGGGGATGATTCACCCCTCCACTTT
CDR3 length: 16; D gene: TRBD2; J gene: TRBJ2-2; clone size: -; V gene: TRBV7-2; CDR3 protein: CASSPRGGKSTGELFF; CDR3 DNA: TGTGCCAGCAGCCCTCGGGGGGGGAAGAGCACCGGGGAGCTGTTTTTT
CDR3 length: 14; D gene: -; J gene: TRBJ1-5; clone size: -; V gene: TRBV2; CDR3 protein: CASSDRDSNQPQHF; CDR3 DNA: TGTGCCAGCAGTGACAGGGACAGCAATCAGCCCCAGCATTTT
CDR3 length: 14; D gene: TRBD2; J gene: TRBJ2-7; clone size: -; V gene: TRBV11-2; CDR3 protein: CASSPVAGRYEQYF; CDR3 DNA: TGTGCCAGCAGCCCAGTAGCGGGCCGGTACGAGCAGTACTTC
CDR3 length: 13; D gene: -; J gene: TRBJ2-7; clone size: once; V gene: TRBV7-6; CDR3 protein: CASSPEGEGEQYF; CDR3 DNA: TGTGCCAGCAGCCCCGAGGGAGAGGGCGAGCAGTACTTC
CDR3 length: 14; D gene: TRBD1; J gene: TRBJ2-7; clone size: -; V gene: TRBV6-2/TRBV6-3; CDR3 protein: CASSRGQGAYEQYF; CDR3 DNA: TGTGCCAGCAGCCGAGGACAGGGGGCCTACGAGCAGTACTTC
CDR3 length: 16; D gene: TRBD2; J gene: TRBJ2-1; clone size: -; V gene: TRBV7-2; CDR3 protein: CASSSLLAGGYNEQFF; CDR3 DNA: TGTGCCAGCAGCTCCCTCTTAGCGGGGGGGTACAATGAGCAGTTCTTC
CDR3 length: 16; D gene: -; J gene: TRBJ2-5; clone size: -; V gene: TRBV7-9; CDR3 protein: CASSSTPSVYQETQYF; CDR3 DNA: TGTGCCAGCAGCTCAACCCCTTCAGTGTACCAAGAGACCCAGTACTTC
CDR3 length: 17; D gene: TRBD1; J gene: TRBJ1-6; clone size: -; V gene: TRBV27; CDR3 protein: CASSPFDRAPYNSPLHF; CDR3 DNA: TGTGCCAGCAGTCCGTTCGACAGGGCCCCCTATAATTCACCCCTCCACTTT
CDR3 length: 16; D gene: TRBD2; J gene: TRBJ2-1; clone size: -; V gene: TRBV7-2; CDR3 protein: CASSTRTSGGYNEQFF; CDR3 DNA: TGTGCCAGCAGCACCCGGACTAGCGGGGGGTACAATGAGCAGTTCTTC
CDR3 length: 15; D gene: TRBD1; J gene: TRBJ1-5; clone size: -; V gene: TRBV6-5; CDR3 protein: CATSWTGGVEQPQHF; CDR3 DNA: TGTGCCACCTCATGGACAGGGGGGGTCGAGCAGCCCCAGCATTTT
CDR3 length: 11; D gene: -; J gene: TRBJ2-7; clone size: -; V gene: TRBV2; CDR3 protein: CASRAGGEQYF; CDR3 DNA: TGTGCCAGCAGGGCGGGCGGGGAGCAGTACTTC
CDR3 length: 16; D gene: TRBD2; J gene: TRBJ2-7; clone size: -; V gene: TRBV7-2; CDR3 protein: CASSLNSGRGRNEQYF; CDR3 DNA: TGTGCCAGCAGCTTAAATAGCGGGAGGGGACGAAACGAGCAGTACTTC
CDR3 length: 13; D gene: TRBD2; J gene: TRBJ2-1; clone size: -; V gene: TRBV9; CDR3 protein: CASSVFESGDQFF; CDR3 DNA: TGTGCCAGCAGCGTATTCGAGAGCGGGGATCAATTCTTC
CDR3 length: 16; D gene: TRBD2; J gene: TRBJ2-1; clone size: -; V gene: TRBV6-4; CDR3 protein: CASSDEGGGPYNEQFF; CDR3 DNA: TGTGCCAGCAGTGACGAGGGCGGGGGGCCATACAATGAGCAGTTCTTC
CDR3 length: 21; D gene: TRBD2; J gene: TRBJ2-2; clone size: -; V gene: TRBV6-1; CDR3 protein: CASSERPPGTSGRARTGELFF; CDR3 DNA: TGTGCCAGCAGTGAAAGGCCCCCCGGAACTAGCGGGAGGGCACGCACCGGGGAGCTGTTTTTT
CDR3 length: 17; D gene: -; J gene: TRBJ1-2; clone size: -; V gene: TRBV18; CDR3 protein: CASSPRPAHRTNYGYTF; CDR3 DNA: TGTGCCAGCTCACCACGGCCAGCGCACAGAACTAACTATGGCTACACCTTC
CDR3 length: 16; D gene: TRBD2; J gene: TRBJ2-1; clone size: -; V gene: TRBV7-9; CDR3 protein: CASSSIALAGGDEQFF; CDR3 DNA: TGTGCCAGCAGCTCTATAGCACTAGCGGGAGGCGATGAGCAGTTCTTC
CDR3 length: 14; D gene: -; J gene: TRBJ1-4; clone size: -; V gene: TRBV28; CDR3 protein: CASRIGQINEKLFF; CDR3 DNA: TGTGCCAGCAGGATAGGACAGATTAATGAAAAACTGTTTTTT
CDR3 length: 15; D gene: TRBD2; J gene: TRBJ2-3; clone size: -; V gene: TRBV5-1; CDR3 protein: CASSRSGGSTDTQYF; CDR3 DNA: TGCGCCAGCAGCCGTAGCGGGGGGAGCACAGATACGCAGTATTTT
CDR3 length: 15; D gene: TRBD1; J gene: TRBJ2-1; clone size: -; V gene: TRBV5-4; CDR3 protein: CASSPGQDGYNEQFF; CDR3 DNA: TGTGCCAGCAGCCCCGGACAGGACGGCTACAATGAGCAGTTCTTC
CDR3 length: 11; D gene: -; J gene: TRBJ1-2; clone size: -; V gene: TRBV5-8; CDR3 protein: CASSLGYGYTF; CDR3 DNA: TGTGCCAGCAGCTTGGGTTATGGCTACACCTTC
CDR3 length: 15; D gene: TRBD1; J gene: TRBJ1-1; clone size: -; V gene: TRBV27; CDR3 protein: CASSRTRDRNTEAFF; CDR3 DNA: TGTGCCAGCAGCCGCACCCGGGACAGGAACACTGAAGCTTTCTTT
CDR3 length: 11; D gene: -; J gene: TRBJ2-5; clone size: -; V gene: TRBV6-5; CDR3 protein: CASSPVGTQYF; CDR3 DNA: TGTGCCAGCAGTCCGGTTGGGACCCAGTACTTC
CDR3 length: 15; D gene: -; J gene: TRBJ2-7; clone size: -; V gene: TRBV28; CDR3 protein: CASSPGRQGTYEQYF; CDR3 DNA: TGTGCCAGCAGCCCCGGGAGGCAGGGGACCTACGAGCAGTACTTC
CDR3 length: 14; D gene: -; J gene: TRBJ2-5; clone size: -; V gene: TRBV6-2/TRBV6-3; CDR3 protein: CASSYSKTVGTQYF; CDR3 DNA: TGTGCCAGCAGTTACTCGAAAACTGTCGGGACCCAGTACTTC
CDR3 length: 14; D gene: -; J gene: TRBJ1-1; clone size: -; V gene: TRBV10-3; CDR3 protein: CATRRANSNTEAFF; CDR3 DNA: TGTGCCACCCGACGGGCGAACTCGAACACTGAAGCTTTCTTT
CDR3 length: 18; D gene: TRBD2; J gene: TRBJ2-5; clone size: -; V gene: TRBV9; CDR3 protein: CASSALPGLAGGQETQYF; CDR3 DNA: TGTGCCAGCAGCGCACTGCCGGGACTAGCGGGGGGGCAAGAGACCCAGTACTTC
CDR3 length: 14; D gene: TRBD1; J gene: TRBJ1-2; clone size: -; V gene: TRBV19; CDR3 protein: CASNRDRTLGGYTF; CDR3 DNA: TGTGCCAGTAACAGGGACAGGACCCTGGGGGGCTACACCTTC
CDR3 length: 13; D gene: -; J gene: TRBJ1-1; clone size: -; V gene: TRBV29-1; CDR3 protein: CSVGVGEDTEAFF; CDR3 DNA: TGCAGCGTTGGGGTCGGGGAGGACACTGAAGCTTTCTTT
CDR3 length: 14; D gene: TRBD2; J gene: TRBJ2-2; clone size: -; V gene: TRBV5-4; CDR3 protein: CASRGRGNTGELFF; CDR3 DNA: TGTGCCAGCCGGGGGAGGGGGAACACCGGGGAGCTGTTTTTT
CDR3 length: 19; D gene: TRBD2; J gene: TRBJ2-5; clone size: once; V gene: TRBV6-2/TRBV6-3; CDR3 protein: CASSHDSGLAHWSQETQYF; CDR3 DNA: TGTGCCAGCAGTCACGATTCGGGACTAGCTCATTGGTCCCAAGAGACCCAGTACTTC
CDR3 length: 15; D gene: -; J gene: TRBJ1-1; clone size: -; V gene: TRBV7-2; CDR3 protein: CASTIDPWAVTEAFF; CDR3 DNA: TGTGCCAGCACCATAGACCCCTGGGCGGTCACTGAAGCTTTCTTT
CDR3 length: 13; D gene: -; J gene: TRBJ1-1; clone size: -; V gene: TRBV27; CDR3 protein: CASSLGLNTEAFF; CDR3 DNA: TGTGCCAGCAGTCTAGGATTGAACACTGAAGCTTTCTTT
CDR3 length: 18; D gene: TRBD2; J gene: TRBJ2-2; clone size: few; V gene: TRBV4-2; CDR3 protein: CASRLWASGSVNTGELFF; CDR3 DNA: TGTGCCAGCAGGCTTTGGGCAAGCGGGAGCGTGAACACCGGGGAGCTGTTTTTT